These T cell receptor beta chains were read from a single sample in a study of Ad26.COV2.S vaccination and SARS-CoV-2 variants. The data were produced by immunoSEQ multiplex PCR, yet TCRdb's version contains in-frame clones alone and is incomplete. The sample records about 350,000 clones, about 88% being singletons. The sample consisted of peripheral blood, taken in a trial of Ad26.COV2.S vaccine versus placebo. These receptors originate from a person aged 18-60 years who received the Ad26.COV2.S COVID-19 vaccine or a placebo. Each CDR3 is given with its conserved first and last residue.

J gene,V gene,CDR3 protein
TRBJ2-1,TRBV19,CASSKFSGQGYNEQFF
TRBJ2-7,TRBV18,CASSAGQDYEQYF
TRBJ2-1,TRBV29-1,CSGGADNEQFF
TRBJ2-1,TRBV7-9,CASSPTSGSENEQFF
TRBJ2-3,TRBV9,CASSVYQGSTDTQYF
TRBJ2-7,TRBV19,CASTAGGSSYEQYF
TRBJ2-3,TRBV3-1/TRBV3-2,CASSLYARGGLSTDTQYF
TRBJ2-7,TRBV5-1,CASSLAGTGGNEQYF
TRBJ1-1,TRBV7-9,CASSSSGLITEAFF
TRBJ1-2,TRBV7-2,CASSLSSTNYGYTF
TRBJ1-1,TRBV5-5,CASSLMDTEAFF
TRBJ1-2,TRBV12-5,CASGLAPDRPGYTF
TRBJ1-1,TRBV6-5,CASSRGQPSGTEAFF
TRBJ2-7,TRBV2,CASSERGLSYEQYF
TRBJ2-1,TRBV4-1,CASSRQYSRDEQFF
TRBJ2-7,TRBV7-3,CASNQGAGPTPYEQYF